This T cell receptor beta chain came from a study of T cell responses to AZD1222 COVID-19 vaccine. Study findings and constraints: CD4 TCRs linked to vaccination spanned spike, dominating at 160-218 and 743-854.

About this clone: Its antigen is not known.

Sequenced by immunoSEQ multiplex PCR; TCRdb stores in-frame clones only, minus some. The sample has 200,000 or so clones; 75% to 90% are singletons. The V segment lost 6 bases and the J segment 6 bases; nucleotides outside the gene matches: 6. Germline V lookup: CDR1 LNHDA, CDR2 SQIVND (reference sequence). The CDR3 is 14 amino acids. This sequence joins TRBV19 and TRBJ2-4, with TRBD1 matching over 9 bases. The source is an adult in good health. The specimen comprised peripheral blood, sampled on day 0 of AZD1222 vaccination. This chain's CDR3 is CASSRTGEPNIQYF. In DNA form, the CDR3 reads TGTGCCAGTAGCCGGACAGGGGAACCAAACATTCAGTACTTC.